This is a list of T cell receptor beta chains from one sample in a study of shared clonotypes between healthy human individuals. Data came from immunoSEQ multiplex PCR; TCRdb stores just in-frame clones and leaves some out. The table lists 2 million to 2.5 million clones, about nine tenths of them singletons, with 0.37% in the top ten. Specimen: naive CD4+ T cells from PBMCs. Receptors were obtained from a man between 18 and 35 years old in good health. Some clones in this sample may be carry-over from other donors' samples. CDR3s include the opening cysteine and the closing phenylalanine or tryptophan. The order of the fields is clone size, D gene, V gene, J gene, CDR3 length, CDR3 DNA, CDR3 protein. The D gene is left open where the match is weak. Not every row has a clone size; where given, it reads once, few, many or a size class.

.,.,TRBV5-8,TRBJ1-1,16,TGTGCCAGCAGCTTGCCACCCGGTAGGGGAAACACTGAAGCTTTCTTT,CASSLPPGRGNTEAFF
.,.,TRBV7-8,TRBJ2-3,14,TGTGCCAGCAGCTTAGCCACAGGCACAGATACGCAGTATTTT,CASSLATGTDTQYF
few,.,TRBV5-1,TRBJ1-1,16,TGCGCCAGCAGCTTTTCCGGACAGCCCCTTAACACTGAAGCTTTCTTT,CASSFSGQPLNTEAFF
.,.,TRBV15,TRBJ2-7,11,TGTGCCACCAGCAGAGATGCCGAGCAGTACTTC,CATSRDAEQYF
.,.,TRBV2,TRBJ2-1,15,TGTGCCAGCACGGCCGAGCGGAACCGTTTTTTCGTGCAGTTCTTC,CASTAERNRFFVQFF
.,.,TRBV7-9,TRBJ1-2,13,TGTGCCAGCAGCCCGAATCGGGGGAACGGCTACACCTTC,CASSPNRGNGYTF
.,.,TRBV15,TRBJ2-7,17,TGTGCCACCAGCACCAGGCTTAGCGGTTCCCCTTACGACGAGCAGTACTTC,CATSTRLSGSPYDEQYF
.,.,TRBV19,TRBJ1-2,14,TGCCCATCCGATTGGACAACGGCTAACTATGGCTACACCTTC,CPSDWTTANYGYTF
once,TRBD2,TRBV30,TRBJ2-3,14,TGTGCCTGGGGGACTAGCTTTTCCACAGATACGCAGTATTTT,CAWGTSFSTDTQYF
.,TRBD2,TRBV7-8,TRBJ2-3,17,TGTGCCAGCATCCCGCAACCGGGACTACCACCCTCGGTTACGCAGTATTTT,CASIPQPGLPPSVTQYF
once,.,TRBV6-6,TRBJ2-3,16,TGTGCCAGCAGTTACTCGAGTCCCAGAAGCACAGATACGCAGTATTTT,CASSYSSPRSTDTQYF
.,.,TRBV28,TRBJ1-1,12,TGTGCCAGCAGCCCTGGAAAGAGGGAAGCTTTCTTT,CASSPGKREAFF
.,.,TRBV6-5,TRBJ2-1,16,TGTGCCAGCAGTTACCTGGGAGGTGGCCCCTACAATGAGCAGTTCTTC,CASSYLGGGPYNEQFF
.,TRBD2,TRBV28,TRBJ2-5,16,TGTGCCAGCAGTTTAGGGACTAGCGGGAGTATAGAGACCCAGTACTTC,CASSLGTSGSIETQYF
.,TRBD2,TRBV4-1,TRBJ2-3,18,TGCGCCAGCAGCCCGGGGGGACTAGCGGGAGCTAGCACAGATACGCAGTATTTT,CASSPGGLAGASTDTQYF
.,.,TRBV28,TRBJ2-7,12,TGTGCCAGCAGTTCAAAATCCTACGAGCAGTACTTC,CASSSKSYEQYF
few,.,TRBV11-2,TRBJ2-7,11,TGTGCCAGCGAGCATTACTACGAGCAGTACTTC,CASEHYYEQYF
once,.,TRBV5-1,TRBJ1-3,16,TGCGCCAGCAGCCTTAGGGGGGATAACTCTGGAAACACCATATATTTT,CASSLRGDNSGNTIYF
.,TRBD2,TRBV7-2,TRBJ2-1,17,TGTGCCAGCAGCACCCCGGGTATAGCGGGATGGAACAATGAGCAGTTCTTC,CASSTPGIAGWNNEQFF
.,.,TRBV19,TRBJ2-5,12,TGTGCCAGTAGTACCGCACAAGAGACCCAGTACTTC,CASSTAQETQYF
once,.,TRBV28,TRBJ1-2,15,TGTGCCAGCAGCCCAACGTCCGGGTTAAACTATGGCTACACCTTC,CASSPTSGLNYGYTF
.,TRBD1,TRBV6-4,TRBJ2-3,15,TGTGCCAGCAGTGACTCGCGGACAGGGGCAGATACGCAGTATTTT,CASSDSRTGADTQYF
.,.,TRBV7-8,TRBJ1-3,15,TGTGCCAGCAGTTTTGGGGGGTACTCTGGAAACACCATATATTTT,CASSFGGYSGNTIYF
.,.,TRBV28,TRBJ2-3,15,TGTGCCAGCAGTCCTCGGGGTAGTAGCACAGATACGCAGTATTTT,CASSPRGSSTDTQYF
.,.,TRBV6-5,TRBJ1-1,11,TGTGCCAGCAGTTACGGTCCTGAAGCTTTCTTT,CASSYGPEAFF
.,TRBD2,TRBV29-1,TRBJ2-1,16,TGCAGCGTTGAAGCCGTGCGGGAGGGCTCCTACAATGAGCAGTTCTTC,CSVEAVREGSYNEQFF
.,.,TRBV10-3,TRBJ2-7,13,TGTGCCATCAGTGAGTTCGAAGAATACGAGCAGTACTTC,CAISEFEEYEQYF
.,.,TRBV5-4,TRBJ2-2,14,TGTGCCAGCAGCACAGCGACAGGCGCCGGGGAGCTGTTTTTT,CASSTATGAGELFF
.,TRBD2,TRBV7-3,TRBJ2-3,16,TGTGCCAGCAGCTTCCGGACTAGCGGGAGACCAGATACGCAGTATTTT,CASSFRTSGRPDTQYF
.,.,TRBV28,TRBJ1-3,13,TGTGCCACCACGGGGGGAGCTGGAAACACCATATATTTT,CATTGGAGNTIYF
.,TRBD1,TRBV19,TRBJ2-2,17,TGTGCCAGTAGTATAGATTTCACAGGGGGCTGGAACGGGGAGCTGTTTTTT,CASSIDFTGGWNGELFF
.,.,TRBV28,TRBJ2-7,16,TGTGCCAGCAGTTCCCCAAGAGGGAGCGTGGCCTACGAGCAGTACTTC,CASSSPRGSVAYEQYF
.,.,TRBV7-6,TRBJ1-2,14,TGTGCCAGCAGCTTATCCGAAGGGAACTATGGCTACACCTTC,CASSLSEGNYGYTF
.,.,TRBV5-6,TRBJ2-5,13,TGTGCCAGCAGCCCCAGGGGAAGGGAGACCCAGTACTTC,CASSPRGRETQYF
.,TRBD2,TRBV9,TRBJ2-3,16,TGTGCCAGCAGCGTCCCACGTAGCGGGCACACAGATACGCAGTATTTT,CASSVPRSGHTDTQYF
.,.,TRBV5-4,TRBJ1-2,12,TGTGCCAGCAGCCCATCGACAGATGGCTACACCTTC,CASSPSTDGYTF
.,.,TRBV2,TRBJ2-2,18,TGTGCCAGCAGTGAGGTCTACAGCCGCCGGGCGAACACCGGGGAGCTGTTTTTT,CASSEVYSRRANTGELFF
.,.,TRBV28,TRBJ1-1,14,TGTGCCAGCAGTTTTCAGGGGCTGAACACTGAAGCTTTCTTT,CASSFQGLNTEAFF
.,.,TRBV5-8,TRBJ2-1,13,TGTGCCAGCAGCTTGGGAGGGTACAATGAGCAGTTCTTC,CASSLGGYNEQFF
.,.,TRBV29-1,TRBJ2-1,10,TGCAGCGTTGAGGGGAACGTGCAGTTCTTC,CSVEGNVQFF
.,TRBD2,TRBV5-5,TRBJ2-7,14,TGTGCCAGCAGCCGGACTAGCTCCCCCTACGAGCAGTACTTC,CASSRTSSPYEQYF
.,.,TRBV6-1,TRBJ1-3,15,TGTGCCAGCAGTGTGGAGATGCTAGCGGGAAACACCATATATTTT,CASSVEMLAGNTIYF
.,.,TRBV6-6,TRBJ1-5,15,TGTGCCAGCAGCGGACAAGAGTGGTTTAATCAGCCCCAGCATTTT,CASSGQEWFNQPQHF
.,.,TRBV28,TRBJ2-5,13,TGTGCCAGCAGTCTCGCCGGTGGGGAGACCCAGTACTTC,CASSLAGGETQYF
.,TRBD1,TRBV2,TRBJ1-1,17,TGTGCCAGCAGTGAAGTTAGTTTTAGGACAGGGGGAACTGAAGCTTTCTTT,CASSEVSFRTGGTEAFF
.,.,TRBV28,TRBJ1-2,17,TGTGCCAGCAGATTCCCCATTACACCCCGGACGCGCGGTGGCTACACCTTC,CASRFPITPRTRGGYTF
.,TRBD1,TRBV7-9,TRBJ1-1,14,TGTGCCAGCAGCTTACCGACAGGGGGCAGTGAAGCTTTCTTT,CASSLPTGGSEAFF
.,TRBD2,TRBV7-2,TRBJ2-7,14,TGTGCCAGCAGCAGCGGACTAGCGGGAAATGAGCAGTACTTC,CASSSGLAGNEQYF
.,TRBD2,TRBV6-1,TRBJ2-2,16,TGTGCCAGCAGTGAAGAAGTTAGCGGGGTCACCGGGGAGCTGTTTTTT,CASSEEVSGVTGELFF
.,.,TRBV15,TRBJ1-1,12,TGTGCCACCAGCAAAAGAGCAGACGAAGCTTTCTTT,CATSKRADEAFF
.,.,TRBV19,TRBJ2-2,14,TGTGCCAGTAGTATCCTCCTTGGCACCGGGGAGCTGTTTTTT,CASSILLGTGELFF
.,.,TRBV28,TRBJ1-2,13,TGTGCCAGCACGGCCGATACCTACTATGGCTACACCTTC,CASTADTYYGYTF
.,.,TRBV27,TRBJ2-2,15,TGTGCCAGCTCCGGCGGGGAAGTTGCGGCCGGGGAGCTGTTTTTT,CASSGGEVAAGELFF
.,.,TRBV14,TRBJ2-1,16,TGTGCCAGCAGCCAAGGTGTGGGATACTCCTACAATGAGCAGTTCTTC,CASSQGVGYSYNEQFF
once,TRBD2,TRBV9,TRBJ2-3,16,TGTGCCAGCAGCGCGGGACTAGCGGGAGGAACAGATACGCAGTATTTT,CASSAGLAGGTDTQYF
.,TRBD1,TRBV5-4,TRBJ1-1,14,TGTGCCAGCAGCTTAGACAGGGCGGACACTGAAGCTTTCTTT,CASSLDRADTEAFF
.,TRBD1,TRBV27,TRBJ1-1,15,TGTGCCAGCAGCGTTGCCGGACAGGGGAACACTGAAGCTTTCTTT,CASSVAGQGNTEAFF
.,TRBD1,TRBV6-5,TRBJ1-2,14,TGTGCCAGCAGTTTACAGGGGCGGGGATATGGCTACACCTTC,CASSLQGRGYGYTF
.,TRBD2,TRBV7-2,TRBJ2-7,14,TGTGCCAGCAGCTACAGGACTAGCTCCTACGAGCAGTACTTC,CASSYRTSSYEQYF
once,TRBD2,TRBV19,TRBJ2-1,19,TGTGCCAGTAGTATACGCGGGAGTCCCCTCCAGAGGTCCTACAATGAGCAGTTCTTC,CASSIRGSPLQRSYNEQFF